These 24 T cell receptor beta chains were sequenced from one sample in a study of T cells in Graves' hyperthyroidism and ophthalmopathy (dated by TCRdb to about 2019). The method behind the library was multiplex PCR. The data were produced on an Illumina HiSeq 2000. Amplification of TCR beta CDR3 regions was carried out from RNA transcripts. The first round of RT-PCR for the TCR CDR3 was performed with the HTBI primer set and the Qiagen OneStep RT-PCR kit. Using fastp at Q25 and MiXCR, TCRdb reprocessed the public reads and kept productive beta chains. Rows with one shared CDR3 protein collapse into an entry with the most common genes and DNA. Here the sample has just under 750,000 distinct CDR3 sequences; 35% occur a single time. Clones ranked in the top ten supply approximately 31% of the sample. Input material: blood. These receptors were collected from a woman between 35 and 50 years old with Graves' hyperthyroidism.

This clonotype was seen a handful of times. V gene TRBV9 combines with J gene TRBJ1-6, with TRBD1 as a possible D gene (5 bases). CDR1 is SGDLS, CDR2 YYNGEE, per germline. V was pared by 0 bases and J by 8 bases, with 12 bases between. This CDR3 spans 15 amino acids. This CDR3 reads CASSVALGDYSPLHF. The CDR3 DNA reads TGTGCCAGCAGCGTAGCTCTGGGGGACTATTCACCCCTCCACTTT.

This rearrangement joins TRBV11-3 to TRBJ2-6; no definite D call. The end of the DNA is better explained by TRBJ2-1, so the J call may be wrong. The germline CDR1 and CDR2 sequences are SGHNT and YENEEA. The CDR3 spans 12 residues. CDR3 loop: CASSLEGIGQFF. The CDR3 DNA reads TGTGCCAGCAGCTTAGAAGGGATCGGGCAGTTCTTC.

This clonotype was counted many times. This chain uses TRBV7-8 with TRBJ2-7; 7 bases align to TRBD1. The length of the CDR3 is 15 residues. Losses at the gene ends were 2 bases for V and 7 bases for J; bases not matched to a gene: 11. Germline V gene data show CDR1 as SGHVS and CDR2 as FQNEAQ. CDR3 nucleotides: TGTGCCAGCAGCTTATGGGCAGGGGGTGGCTCTGAGCAGTACTTC. It yields the protein CASSLWAGGGSEQYF.

The rearrangement uses TRBV25-1 and TRBJ2-1; no firm D call. Trimming took off 6 bases at V and 4 bases at J, with 22 bases between the two ends. The CDR3 is 17 residues long. Germline CDR1 reads MGHDK; CDR2 reads SYGVNS. CDR3: CASSSESGPEPYNEQFF. The CDR3 bases are TGTGCCAGCAGCTCCGAGAGTGGCCCAGAACCTTACAATGAGCAGTTCTTC.

The CDR3 bases are TGTGCCAGCAGCTTTAATCGTCAGGGCTGGGCCAACGTCCTGACTTTC. This encodes CASSFNRQGWANVLTF. V is TRBV5-5 and J is TRBJ2-6, with a weak D call TRBD1 (5 bases). Between the trimmed V and J ends, which lost 2 bases and 5 bases, there was a span of 14 bases. Germline V lookup: CDR1 SGHKS, CDR2 YYEKEE (reference sequence). The CDR3 runs to 16 residues.

In its sample, this clonotype was seen many times. The chain uses TRBV7-2 and TRBJ2-7; TRBD2 matches at 9 bases. In germline, CDR1 is SGHTA, CDR2 FQGNSA. This CDR3 has 14 residues. J was trimmed by 3 bases and V by 3 bases; bases with no gene match: 3. In DNA, the CDR3 is TGTGCCAGCAGCTTCGGACTAGCGCACTACGAGCAGTACTTC. This sequence encodes CASSFGLAHYEQYF.

V and J are TRBV7-2 and TRBJ1-2; the D is unclear. The V end was cut by 8 bases, the J end by 8 bases, with 27 bases between. This CDR3 has 16 residues. Germline values: CDR1 SGHTA, CDR2 FQGNSA. Written as DNA, the CDR3 is TGTGCCAGCTCACCACTTGTGTCGGAGGTCGCTCAGGGCTACACCTTC. This gives the protein CASSPLVSEVAQGYTF.

This clonotype was detected only once. The chain combines TRBV4-3 with TRBJ1-2; D is perhaps TRBD1 (6 bases). CDR1 LGHNA and CDR2 YSLEER come from the germline V gene. The CDR3 spans 16 residues. Trimming stripped 0 bases from V and 7 bases from J, with 18 bases between. This chain's CDR3 is CASSQEGGQPLGGYTF. The CDR3 coding sequence is TGCGCCAGCAGCCAAGAGGGTGGACAGCCCTTGGGTGGCTACACCTTC.

Only a few counts were recorded for this clonotype. CDR3 residues: CASRPEGAGPQHF. In DNA form, the CDR3 reads TGTGCCAGCAGACCCGAGGGAGCCGGGCCCCAGCATTTT. The chain joins TRBV25-1 to TRBJ1-5; D not resolved. CDR1 is MGHDK, CDR2 SYGVNS, per germline. The V end lost 6 bases, the J end lost 9 bases, and 15 bases lay between the germline ends. The CDR3 is 13 residues long.

This clonotype was recorded at least ten times. The gene calls are TRBV19 and TRBJ1-1, with a tentative D call TRBD1 (6 bases). Deletions cut 4 bases from V and 1 base from J, with 16 bases between. The CDR3 runs to 16 residues. Germline CDR1 LNHDA, CDR2 SQIVND (reference sequence). CDR3 in DNA: TGTGCCAGTAGTACTCGTAGGGGGGCGACGAACACTGAAGCTTTCTTT. Translation gives CASSTRRGATNTEAFF.

The V call is TRBV10-2, the J call TRBJ1-6; tentatively, D is TRBD1 (6 bases). The CDR3 sequence is 17 residues long. V was pared by 0 bases and J by 5 bases, with 14 bases between. CDR1 is WSHSY and CDR2 is SAAADI in the germline V gene. The CDR3: CASSESMPHRDNSPLHF. DNA of the CDR3: TGCGCCAGCAGTGAGTCGATGCCGCACAGGGATAATTCACCCCTCCACTTT.

There are many counts of this clonotype. The V gene is TRBV10-3, the J gene TRBJ1-5, with a possible D match to TRBD1 (6 bases). With 0 bases removed from V and 6 bases from J, the gap between germline ends came to 9 bases. This CDR3 contains 14 residues. Germline V lookup: CDR1 ENHRY, CDR2 SYGVKD. The CDR3 DNA reads TGTGCCATCAGTGAGTCACAGGGTGGTCAGCCCCAGCATTTT. Translation gives CAISESQGGQPQHF.

For this clonotype: A much larger clone differs from this one at a single base, so this may be a read error. The chain has TRBV20-1 and TRBJ2-5, with TRBD1 matching 10 bases. CDR1 and CDR2 from the germline V gene are DFQATT and SNEGSKA (reference sequence). The CDR3 consists of 13 residues. The CDR3 DNA reads as TGCAGTGCAGGGGGGGACAGGGGAGAGGCCCAGTACTTC. It specifies CSAGGDRGEAQYF.

This rearrangement joins TRBV25-1 to TRBJ1-2, with 10 bases matching TRBD1. J gave up 8 bases and V 2 bases, and 11 bases lay outside the gene matches. The CDR3 has 16 amino acids. Germline V gives CDR1 MGHDK, CDR2 SYGVNS. CDR3 sequence reads: CASSEGPPGQGRGYTF. As DNA, the CDR3 is TGTGCCAGCAGTGAAGGGCCGCCGGGACAGGGGCGCGGCTACACCTTC.

There are a few counts of this clonotype. J is TRBJ1-6 and V is TRBV19, with 8 positions matching TRBD1. Per germline, CDR1 LNHDA and CDR2 SQIVND (reference sequence). Trimming cost V 4 bases and J 7 bases; bases outside gene matches: 12. The CDR3 loop spans 17 amino acids. The CDR3 spells CASSTTPGTGGNSPLHF. The CDR3 nucleotides read TGTGCCAGTAGTACTACCCCCGGGACAGGCGGCAATTCACCCCTCCACTTT.

The gene calls are TRBV12-3 or TRBV12-4 and TRBJ1-1; D is unclear. V lost 6 bases, J lost 1 base, and 9 bases lay in between. This CDR3 has 13 amino acids. The CDR3 DNA follows: TGTGCCAGCAGCACCGACGAGAACACTGAAGCTTTCTTT. Translated: CASSTDENTEAFF.

The chain is built from TRBV10-3 and TRBJ1-2; D may be TRBD1 (5 bases). The CDR3 has 14 amino acids. Deletions cut 8 bases from V and 8 bases from J, with 21 bases between. CDR1 is ENHRY and CDR2 is SYGVKD in the germline V gene. The CDR3 spells CAILGAAGALGYTF. CDR3 sequence (DNA): TGTGCCATCCTGGGCGCCGCTGGGGCGTTGGGCTACACCTTC.

The chain has TRBV25-1 and TRBJ1-5; the D gene is possibly TRBD1 (6 bases). Trimming removed 8 bases from V and 4 bases from J, with 12 bases in between. The V gene's germline CDR1 is MGHDK and CDR2 SYGVNS. There are 13 residues in the CDR3. Here the CDR3 DNA reads TGTGCCAGCTCAGGGACACCGAATCAGCCCCAGCATTTT. Protein: CASSGTPNQPQHF. The complete variable domain, with remaining parts taken from reference TRBV25-1 and TRBJ1-5, reads EADIYQTPRYLVIGTGKKITLECSQTMGHDKMYWYQQDPGMELHLIHYSYGVNSTEKGDLSSESTVSRIRTEHFPLTLESARPSHTSQYLCASSGTPNQPQHFGDGTRLSIL.

This clonotype was observed many times. The chain has TRBV12-3 or TRBV12-4 and TRBJ1-5; D uncertain. The CDR3 totals 12 residues. V lost 6 bases and J lost 0, with 3 bases in between. The CDR3 nucleotides read TGTGCCAGCAGGGGTAGCAATCAGCCCCAGCATTTT. Translation: CASRGSNQPQHF.

This clonotype has a handful of counts. This rearrangement joins TRBV3-1 to TRBJ1-2; a possible D gene is TRBD1 (5 bases). Trimming cost V 4 bases and J 3 bases, with 12 bases left between them. Germline V lookup: CDR1 LGHDT, CDR2 YNNKEL (reference sequence). The CDR3 is 14 residues long. In DNA form, the CDR3 reads TGTGCCAGCAGCCCCGGGACGGCCTACTATGGCTACACCTTC. As protein: CASSPGTAYYGYTF.

This clonotype was seen at least ten times. This chain joins TRBV13 and TRBJ2-7; no clear D. The CDR3 is made up of 12 amino acids. Trimming removed 4 bases from V and 3 bases from J, with 7 bases in between. Per the germline V gene, CDR1 is PRHDT and CDR2 is FYEKMQ (reference sequence). CDR3 nucleotide sequence: TGTGCCAGCAGCTATTTAAACTACGAGCAGTACTTC. It codes for CASSYLNYEQYF.

The V and J genes are TRBV28 and TRBJ2-7; either TRBD1 or TRBD2 may supply D (6 bases each). V was cut by 5 bases and J by 7 bases, with 12 bases left in between. Germline V gives CDR1 MDHEN, CDR2 SYDVKM. This CDR3 has 12 residues. For the CDR3, the DNA is TGTGCCAGCAGTGGAGGGGGGCAGGAGCAGTACTTC. Its protein is CASSGGGQEQYF.

This clonotype was counted between two and nine times. This chain uses TRBV5-1 with TRBJ1-2, with a weak D call TRBD1 (6 bases). This CDR3 has 13 residues. The germline CDR1 and CDR2 sequences are SGHRS and YFSETQ. Between the trimmed V and J ends, which lost 4 bases and 3 bases, there was a span of 10 bases. The CDR3 nucleotides read TGCGCCAGCAGCCCCCAGGGGCACTATGGCTACACCTTC. This codes for CASSPQGHYGYTF.

This chain links TRBV19 with TRBJ1-1; no firm D call. CDR3 size: 13 residues. Germline CDR1 is LNHDA and CDR2 is SQIVND (reference sequence). The V end was cut by 3 bases, the J end by 7 bases, with 12 bases between. CDR3 in amino acids: CASSIPEAVEAFF. The CDR3 region has the DNA TGTGCCAGTAGTATCCCTGAGGCAGTTGAAGCTTTCTTT. Combining the CDR3 with reference TRBV19 and TRBJ1-1 gives the whole variable domain DGGITQSPKYLFRKEGQNVTLSCEQNLNHDAMYWYRQDPGQGLRLIYYSQIVNDFQKGDIAEGYSVSREKKESFPLTVTSAQKNPTAFYLCASSIPEAVEAFFGQGTRLTVV.